The 21 T cell receptor beta chains presented below share a single source sample, sequenced in a study of T cells in Graves' hyperthyroidism and ophthalmopathy (dated by TCRdb to 2018 to 2020). Library preparation employed multiplex PCR. TCRdb lists the instrument as Illumina HiSeq 2000. TCR beta CDR3 regions were amplified from RNA transcripts. For the first round of RT-PCR on the TCR CDR3, the HTBI primer set was used together with the Qiagen OneStep RT-PCR kit. TCRdb took the public reads, trimmed them with fastp at Q25, ran MiXCR for clone calling and kept in-frame beta chains. Rows merge per CDR3 protein into single entries with the most common DNA and genes. Recorded for this sample are 560,000 or so distinct CDR3 sequences; approximately 44% of them occurred a single time. The ten most abundant clones make up nearly 8.5% of the sample. The specimen sequenced was peripheral blood or thyroid tissue (not recorded which). The receptors were sampled from a woman aged 18-30 years with Graves' hyperthyroidism. Donor details come from another sample of the same person, matched by shared clones.

Many counts were recorded for this clonotype. J is TRBJ1-2 and V is TRBV19, with D perhaps TRBD1 (5 bases). The V and J ends lost 8 bases and 3 bases respectively, with 16 bases between them. In germline, CDR1 is LNHDA, CDR2 SQIVND (reference sequence). The CDR3 loop spans 14 amino acids. In nucleotides, the CDR3 is TGTGCCAGTCGTAAGGGTGCGGGGGACTATGGCTACACCTTC. This gives the protein CASRKGAGDYGYTF.

This clonotype was found many times. CDR3 in DNA: TGTGCCAGCAGTTACGGGCAGGGTAAAGAGACCCAGTACTTC. Its protein product is CASSYGQGKETQYF. The chain has TRBV6-5 and TRBJ2-5; D perhaps matches TRBD1 (5 bases). The germline V gene encodes CDR1 MNHEY and CDR2 SVGAGI. This CDR3 has 14 amino acids. V shed 2 bases and J shed 3 bases, with 10 bases lying between them.

The rearrangement uses TRBV15 and TRBJ2-2; 9 positions match TRBD2. Trimming at V came to 7 bases and at J to 3 bases, leaving 9 bases not matched to a gene. Germline CDR1 is LNHNV and CDR2 is YYDKDF (reference sequence). The CDR3 consists of 16 residues. The CDR3 loop reads CATKFGGRGDTGELFF. Written as DNA, the CDR3 is TGTGCCACCAAGTTCGGCGGGAGGGGGGACACCGGGGAGCTGTTTTTT.

The chain is built from TRBV7-9 and TRBJ1-5; 7 positions agree with TRBD1. Germline assignment: CDR1 SEHNR and CDR2 FQNEAQ (reference sequence). This CDR3 contains 15 residues. Trimming at V came to 4 bases and at J to 0 bases, leaving 3 bases not matched to a gene. The CDR3 protein is CASSWDRPSNQPQHF. The CDR3 DNA follows: TGTGCCAGCAGCTGGGACAGACCTAGCAATCAGCCCCAGCATTTT.

The chain uses TRBV10-3 and TRBJ2-2; no clear D gene. The CDR3 has 15 residues. Germline V gene lookup returns CDR1 ENHRY and CDR2 SYGVKD. Trimming cost V 11 bases and J 0 bases, with 16 bases left between them. The CDR3 coding sequence is TGTGCCTCGCGGACGCAGGAAGCGAACACCGGGGAGCTGTTTTTT. Translation gives CASRTQEANTGELFF.

The chain links TRBV2 to TRBJ1-1; 7 nucleotides line up with TRBD1. The CDR3 covers 14 residues. The germline V gene encodes CDR1 SNHLY and CDR2 FYNNEI. After removal of 6 bases from V and 1 base from J, the junction contained 5 bases not matched to a gene. CDR3 in amino acids: CASRAGQSNTEAFF. Written as DNA, the CDR3 is TGTGCCAGCAGGGCGGGACAGTCGAACACTGAAGCTTTCTTT.

With regard to this clonotype: The junction differs from germline at one of its ends, possibly a read error. CDR3 loop: CASSLATRDF. In DNA form, the CDR3 reads TGTGCCAGCAGCTTAGCCACCCGGGACTTC. The gene calls are TRBV7-9 and TRBJ2-5; D gene unclear. Germline CDR1 reads SEHNR; CDR2 reads FQNEAQ (reference sequence). This CDR3 is built from 10 residues. The complete variable domain, with remaining parts taken from reference TRBV7-9 and TRBJ2-5, reads DTGVSQNPRHKITKRGQNVTFRCDPISEHNRLYWYRQTLGQGPEFLTYFQNEAQLEKSRLLSDRFSAERPKGSFSTLEIQRTEQGDSAMYLCASSLATRDFGPGTRLLVL.

DNA of the CDR3: TGTGCCAGCAGAGATCATGGGGGAAGCAATCAGCCCCAGCATTTT. It codes for CASRDHGGSNQPQHF. This chain uses TRBV25-1 with TRBJ1-5, with a tentative D call TRBD1 (5 bases). CDR1 is MGHDK, CDR2 SYGVNS, per germline. The CDR3 has 15 amino acids. Trimming took off 6 bases at V and 1 base at J, with 13 bases between the two ends.

This clonotype was counted only a few times. The genes are TRBV25-1 and TRBJ2-2; 14 bases line up with TRBD2. This CDR3 is 20 amino acids long. CDR1 is MGHDK and CDR2 is SYGVNS in the germline V gene. The trim removed 1 base at V and 3 bases at J, leaving 10 bases unmatched. The CDR3 reads CASSEFLGLAGDFDTGELFF. The DNA for the CDR3 is TGTGCCAGCAGTGAATTCTTGGGACTAGCGGGAGATTTCGACACCGGGGAGCTGTTTTTT.

J is TRBJ1-2 and V is TRBV2, with D possibly being TRBD1 (6 bases). Germline values: CDR1 SNHLY, CDR2 FYNNEI. The V and J ends lost 7 bases and 6 bases respectively, with 15 bases between them. This CDR3 spans 13 amino acids. The CDR3 here is CASKGQTGDGYTF. The DNA for the CDR3 is TGTGCCAGCAAGGGTCAGACAGGCGATGGCTACACCTTC.

This clonotype was detected only once. V is TRBV20-1 and J is TRBJ2-7; D assignment may be TRBD1 or TRBD2 (5 bases each). Germline loops: CDR1 DFQATT, CDR2 SNEGSKA (reference sequence). This CDR3 contains 14 residues. V shed 5 bases and J shed 6 bases, with 20 bases lying between them. The CDR3 nucleotides read TGCAGTGCTGCAAACCCCGGGACCGCGTCCGAGCAGTACTTC. Protein sequence: CSAANPGTASEQYF.

This clonotype showed up just once. This chain's CDR3 is CASRNRQGAYEQYF. CDR3 DNA sequence: TGTGCCAGCAGAAATCGGCAGGGGGCCTACGAGCAGTACTTC. The chain has TRBV21-1 and TRBJ2-7; the table names TRBD1, a call not compared with the DNA. TRBV21-1 is assigned pseudogene status. The CDR3 has 14 amino acids.

Only a few counts were recorded for this clonotype. The gene calls are TRBV10-3 and TRBJ1-1; TRBD1 matches 8 bases. After removal of 10 bases from V and 4 bases from J, the junction contained 14 bases not matched to a gene. Germline V gene data show CDR1 as ENHRY and CDR2 as SYGVKD. The CDR3 consists of 15 residues. CDR3 residues: CASSGQGPSGTEAFF. CDR3 sequence (DNA): TGTGCCAGCAGCGGACAGGGTCCGTCCGGCACTGAAGCTTTCTTT.

There are a few counts of this clonotype. The CDR3 is CASRLGDRRSNTEAFF. The CDR3 bases are TGTGCCAGCAGGCTCGGGGACAGGCGATCAAACACTGAAGCTTTCTTT. This chain uses TRBV7-2 with TRBJ1-1, with 8 bases aligning to TRBD1. The CDR3 length is 16 residues. After removal of 6 bases from V and 2 bases from J, the junction contained 11 bases not matched to a gene. CDR1 and CDR2 (germline): SGHTA, FQGNSA. The variable domain in full, with the rest retrieved from reference TRBV7-2 and TRBJ1-1, is GAGVSQSPSNKVTEKGKDVELRCDPISGHTALYWYRQSLGQGLEFLIYFQGNSAPDKSGLPSDRFSAERTGGSVSTLTIQRTQQEDSAVYLCASRLGDRRSNTEAFFGQGTRLTVV.

The chain's CDR3 is CASSITGQGAYEQYF. CDR3 bases: TGTGCCAGTAGTATCACGGGACAGGGGGCCTACGAGCAGTACTTC. V is TRBV19 and J is TRBJ2-7; 11 positions match TRBD1. The CDR3 is made up of 15 amino acids. CDR1 LNHDA and CDR2 SQIVND come from the germline V gene (reference sequence). V shed 3 bases and J 2 bases; nucleotides not matched to a gene: 3.

Note on this clonotype: At one boundary the junction diverges from the germline segment, which might be a read error. The V and J genes are TRBV19 and TRBJ1-5; D gene unclear. This CDR3 comprises 13 residues. Germline V gene lookup returns CDR1 LNHDA and CDR2 SQIVND (reference sequence). The CDR3 loop reads CTSSIDLNQPQHF. The CDR3 coding sequence is TGTACCAGTAGTATAGATCTCAATCAGCCCCAGCATTTT. Looking up the rest from reference TRBV19 and TRBJ1-5 gives the full variable domain: DGGITQSPKYLFRKEGQNVTLSCEQNLNHDAMYWYRQDPGQGLRLIYYSQIVNDFQKGDIAEGYSVSREKKESFPLTVTSAQKNPTAFYLCTSSIDLNQPQHFGDGTRLSIL.

Details on this clonotype: A much larger clone is a single base away; this may be a read error. This chain joins TRBV24-1 and TRBJ2-7; TRBD2 matches at 13 bases. Germline loops: CDR1 KGHDR, CDR2 SFDVKD. Trimming at V came to 4 bases and at J to 5 bases, leaving 7 bases not matched to a gene. The CDR3 runs 16 residues. CDR3 coding DNA: TGTGCCACCAGTGACCTTGGACTAGCGGGAGTCCACGAGCAGTACTTC. Its translation is CATSDLGLAGVHEQYF.

The J gene is TRBJ1-4, the V gene TRBV29-1; 7 bases line up with TRBD1. Germline trimming cut 4 bases from V and 8 bases from J; bases unmatched to any gene: 7. Germline CDR1 reads SQVTM; CDR2 reads ANQGSEA. The CDR3 loop spans 13 amino acids. The CDR3 here is CSVATGRGEKLFF. The CDR3 DNA is TGCAGCGTTGCGACAGGGAGGGGCGAAAAACTGTTTTTT.

The V gene is TRBV19, the J gene TRBJ2-7; D unresolved. This CDR3 contains 14 residues. V dropped 7 bases and J dropped 0 bases, with 13 bases sitting between them. Germline CDR1 is LNHDA and CDR2 is SQIVND (reference sequence). Written as DNA, the CDR3 is TGTGCCAGTAAGTCGGCTTCCCACTCCTACGAGCAGTACTTC. Amino acids: CASKSASHSYEQYF.

The chain couples TRBV6-4 to TRBJ1-4; no reliable D call. The CDR3 loop spans 15 amino acids. Trimming removed 4 bases from V and 4 bases from J, with 13 bases in between. Germline-derived CDR1 and CDR2 are MRHNA and SNTAGT. CDR3 in amino acids: CASSAPGPRNEKLFF. As DNA, the CDR3 is TGTGCCAGCAGTGCCCCGGGCCCTCGTAATGAAAAACTGTTTTTT.

With regard to this clonotype: A much larger clone lies one base from this, so it may be a read error. CDR3: CASREDRVSEKLFF. CDR3 nucleotides: TGTGCCAGCAGGGAGGACAGGGTGAGCGAAAAACTGTTTTTT. This chain uses TRBV2 with TRBJ1-4; 8 bases align to TRBD1. With V trimmed by 6 bases and J by 8 bases, 8 bases remained unmatched. Germline-derived CDR1 and CDR2 are SNHLY and FYNNEI. The CDR3 covers 14 residues. The full variable domain, in which reference TRBV2 and TRBJ1-4 provide the parts outside the CDR3, is EPEVTQTPSHQVTQMGQEVILRCVPISNHLYFYWYRQILGQKVEFLVSFYNNEISEKSEIFDDQFSVERPDGSNFTLKIRSTKLEDSAMYFCASREDRVSEKLFFGSGTQLSVL.